Each of the 25 T cell receptor beta chains below was sequenced from the same sample in a study of metastatic and nonmetastatic thyroid tumors. TCRdb re-called the PCR reads through MiXCR. The top ten clones hold 2.5% to 3.5% of a sample with 50,000 to 65,000 clones, under 20% of them seen once. Every patient underwent thyroid surgery untreated. The sample consisted of blood. The receptors shown here come from a female donor with papillary thyroid cancer or a benign thyroid nodule (not recorded which). Some clones in this sample may be carry-over from other donors' samples.

At least ten counts were recorded for this clone. V and J are TRBV7-2 and TRBJ2-7; D is unresolved. The germline CDR1 and CDR2 sequences are SGHTA and FQGNSA. This CDR3 has 12 residues. Trimming took off 1 base at V and 5 bases at J, with 6 bases between the two ends. The CDR3 here is CASSLDRDEQYF. The DNA for the CDR3 is TGTGCCAGCAGCTTAGACAGAGACGAGCAGTACTTC.

A remark on this clone: One end of the junction is discordant with germline, which a read error may explain. This chain uses TRBV6-1 with TRBJ1-3; no reliable D call. The CDR3 loop spans 16 amino acids. CDR1 MNHNS and CDR2 SASEGT come from the germline V gene. CDR3 DNA sequence: TGTGCCAGCAGTGAAGATGGTGGAGGCTCTGTAAACACCATACATTTT. This encodes CASSEDGGGSVNTIHF.

As to this clone: Germline is not matched at one junction end, which may reflect a read error. V is TRBV12-3 or TRBV12-4 and J is TRBJ1-1; TRBD1 matches 7 bases. The CDR3 has 13 amino acids. The CDR3 DNA reads TGTGCCAGCAGGTATACAGGGGACACCGAAGCTTTCTTT. The encoded protein is CASRYTGDTEAFF.

V gene TRBV20-1 combines with J gene TRBJ2-5; possible D gene TRBD2, 5 bases. The germline V gene has CDR1 DFQATT and CDR2 SNEGSKA (reference sequence). The germline V and J ends were trimmed by 2 bases and 0 bases, with 19 bases remaining between them. This CDR3 has 17 residues. CDR3 region: CSARHRRTSGYQETQYF. The CDR3 nucleotides read TGCAGTGCTAGACATCGGCGGACCAGCGGATACCAAGAGACCCAGTACTTC.

In its sample, this clone was seen many times. The chain couples TRBV10-3 to TRBJ2-1; D is ambiguous. V was shortened by 4 bases and J by 6 bases, with 4 bases between the two germline ends. This CDR3 region has 11 residues. From germline, CDR1 is ENHRY and CDR2 SYGVKD. The CDR3, as DNA: TGTGCCATCAGTGCGGTCAATGAGCAGTTCTTC. Residues: CAISAVNEQFF.

This clone was picked up many times. The CDR3 protein is CSARDQGRNTEAFF. Here the CDR3 DNA reads TGCAGTGCTAGAGATCAGGGGAGGAACACTGAAGCTTTCTTT. V usage is TRBV20-1 and J usage is TRBJ1-1; tentative D call: TRBD1 (6 bases). The CDR3 is made up of 14 amino acids. V dropped 0 bases and J dropped 1 base, with 9 bases sitting between them. In germline, CDR1 is DFQATT, CDR2 SNEGSKA (reference sequence).

This clone was detected ten times or more. V is TRBV5-4 and J is TRBJ2-1; D may be TRBD1 (5 bases). CDR3 length: 15 amino acids. Germline CDR1 and CDR2: SGHNT and YYREEE (reference sequence). With 3 bases removed from V and 2 bases from J, the gap between germline ends came to 12 bases. The CDR3, as DNA: TGTGCCAGCAGCTATGGACCAGGGCCCTACAATGAGCAGTTCTTC. Amino acids: CASSYGPGPYNEQFF.

This clone was observed a handful of times. DNA for the CDR3: TGTGCCAGTATCCCTGGGGGAGGGTGGTACAATGAGCAGTTCTTC. Its translation is CASIPGGGWYNEQFF. The rearrangement uses TRBV19 and TRBJ2-1; 7 nucleotides match TRBD2. Looked up from germline, CDR1 is LNHDA and CDR2 is SQIVND (reference sequence). With 7 bases clipped from V and 4 bases from J, the junction kept 10 bases outside the gene matches. The CDR3 is made up of 15 amino acids.

This clone was detected ten times or more. The chain combines TRBV7-9 with TRBJ1-4; D not resolved. Germline CDR1 is SEHNR and CDR2 is FQNEAQ (reference sequence). Trimming removed 3 bases at V and 7 bases at J, with 9 bases between. The CDR3 is 13 residues long. The CDR3 nucleotides read TGTGCCAGCAGCTTTGCAGGTAGTGAAAAACTGTTTTTT. Protein: CASSFAGSEKLFF.

This clone has ten or more counts. The gene calls are TRBV20-1 and TRBJ1-6; the D is unclear. This CDR3 is 12 amino acids long. Germline-derived CDR1 and CDR2 are DFQATT and SNEGSKA (reference sequence). In DNA form, the CDR3 reads TGCAGCGTCTCGGGGTTTTGGTCACCCCTCCACTTT. Protein sequence: CSVSGFWSPLHF.

Ten or more counts support this clone. The rearrangement joins TRBV7-9 to TRBJ1-1; 7 nucleotides align to TRBD1. Germline V gene data show CDR1 as SEHNR and CDR2 as FQNEAQ (reference sequence). The CDR3 contains 14 residues. The trim removed 3 bases at V and 5 bases at J, leaving 6 bases unmatched. CDR3 sequence (DNA): TGTGCCAGCAGCTTTTTGGGACAGATGACTGAAGCTTTCTTT. The encoded protein is CASSFLGQMTEAFF.

In this sample, this clone turned up many times. The CDR3 bases are TGCAGCGTTGAAATCGGTGGGGCAGAGACCCAGTACTTC. Amino acid sequence: CSVEIGGAETQYF. The rearrangement joins TRBV29-1 to TRBJ2-5, with a weak D call TRBD1 (5 bases). Germline CDR1 and CDR2: SQVTM and ANQGSEA. The CDR3 is 13 residues long. Trimming left V 2 bases short and J 4 bases short, with 11 bases between.

This clone occurred many times. The chain combines TRBV30 with TRBJ1-4; no clear D. CDR1 is GTSNPN and CDR2 is SVGIG in the germline V gene (reference sequence). V was trimmed by 4 bases and J by 7 bases, leaving 10 bases between them. The CDR3 sequence is 12 residues long. CDR3 sequence reads: CAWKGGSEKLFF. For the CDR3, the DNA is TGTGCCTGGAAGGGAGGAAGTGAAAAACTGTTTTTT.

The sample holds many counts of this clone. The J gene is TRBJ2-5, the V gene TRBV5-1; D tentatively reads TRBD1 or TRBD2 (6 bases each). V was clipped by 3 bases and J by 4 bases, with 16 bases between them. Germline values: CDR1 SGHRS, CDR2 YFSETQ. The CDR3 sequence is 15 residues long. The CDR3 coding sequence is TGCGCCAGCAGCTCGGAGGGGGGAGTCGGAGAGACCCAGTACTTC. Protein product: CASSSEGGVGETQYF.

This clone appeared many times. The chain uses TRBV28 and TRBJ2-7, with 9 bases identical to TRBD2. CDR1 and CDR2 from the germline V gene are MDHEN and SYDVKM. The V gene end was trimmed by 7 bases and the J gene end by 3 bases; junction bases not matched to a gene: 4. The CDR3 has 13 residues. The CDR3: CASNIAGDYEQYF. CDR3 in DNA: TGTGCCAGCAATATAGCGGGAGACTACGAGCAGTACTTC.

In its sample, this clone was seen many times. The chain has TRBV18 and TRBJ2-3; D is ambiguous. Germline CDR1 and CDR2: KGHSH and LQKENI. The CDR3 consists of 15 residues. V lost 3 bases, J lost 1 base, and 11 bases lay in between. CDR3 protein: CASSPNNGRTDTQYF. The CDR3 coding sequence is TGTGCCAGCTCACCGAATAATGGGCGCACAGATACGCAGTATTTT.

This clone was counted many times. This sequence joins TRBV10-2 and TRBJ1-2; unclear D gene. Between the trimmed V and J ends, which lost 6 bases and 6 bases, there was a span of 11 bases. CDR3 size: 12 residues. From germline, CDR1 is WSHSY and CDR2 SAAADI. CDR3 DNA sequence: TGCGCCAGCAGCGACCGGACGGATGGCTACACCTTC. This gives the protein CASSDRTDGYTF.

By its share, this clone is medium-sized. The rearrangement joins TRBV12-3 or TRBV12-4 to TRBJ2-7; the D is unclear. Trimming stripped 5 bases from V and 2 bases from J, with 7 bases between. CDR3 length: 12 residues. The CDR3 region has the DNA TGTGCCAGCAGTCCCGCAACCTACGAGCAGTACTTC. Translated, it gives CASSPATYEQYF.

This clone was counted only a few times. V gene TRBV6-1 combines with J gene TRBJ2-7; D remains ambiguous. Germline V gives CDR1 MNHNS, CDR2 SASEGT. V was cut by 6 bases and J by 6 bases, with 9 bases left in between. The CDR3 contains 11 residues. CDR3 amino acids: CASRDGPEQYF. The CDR3 bases are TGTGCCAGCAGGGATGGACCCGAGCAGTACTTC.

The V and J genes are TRBV12-3 or TRBV12-4 and TRBJ1-1, with D hard to call. Between the trimmed V and J ends, which lost 8 bases and 6 bases, there was a span of 10 bases. The CDR3 runs to 11 residues. The CDR3 spells CASRRGSEAFF. CDR3 nucleotides: TGTGCCAGCCGTCGGGGTTCTGAAGCTTTCTTT.

This clone was counted only a few times. V usage is TRBV28 and J usage is TRBJ2-1; no clear D gene. CDR3 length: 16 amino acids. V was shortened by 3 bases and J by 3 bases, with 15 bases between the two germline ends. Germline lookup yields CDR1 MDHEN and CDR2 SYDVKM. DNA for the CDR3: TGTGCCAGCAGTTTGGGGTCCCCCGCGGACTACAATGAGCAGTTCTTC. Translation gives CASSLGSPADYNEQFF.

This clone was recorded many times. CDR3 coding DNA: TGTGCCATCAGTTCTAGCGGAGACTACGAGCAGTACTTC. It yields the protein CAISSSGDYEQYF. This chain joins TRBV10-3 and TRBJ2-7; 7 positions agree with TRBD2. Germline-derived CDR1 and CDR2 are ENHRY and SYGVKD. V shed 5 bases and J 3 bases; nucleotides not matched to a gene: 4. The CDR3 covers 13 residues.

This clone was detected a few times. A junction end diverges from the germline sequence, so it may reflect a read error. This chain connects TRBV12-3 or TRBV12-4 to TRBJ1-5; 7 nucleotides align to TRBD1. The CDR3 sequence is 13 residues long. The CDR3 DNA follows: TGTGCCAGCAGTGCGGGGAAGGGACAGCCTCAGCATTTT. This encodes CASSAGKGQPQHF.

This clone has ten or more counts. The J gene is TRBJ2-2, the V gene TRBV2; D perhaps matches TRBD2 (6 bases). The CDR3 spans 16 residues. Germline CDR1 reads SNHLY; CDR2 reads FYNNEI. The germline V and J ends were trimmed by 5 bases and 2 bases, with 15 bases remaining between them. The CDR3 sequence: CASSRPGTLNTGELFF. CDR3 in DNA: TGTGCCAGCAGTCGTCCCGGGACTCTTAACACCGGGGAGCTGTTTTTT.

Of note for this clone: One end of the junction fails to match germline, which may point to a read error. The same CDR3 can be traced to other DNA sequences in this sample. The gene calls are TRBV3-1 and TRBJ1-2; D is possibly TRBD1 (5 bases). Looked up from germline, CDR1 is LGHDT and CDR2 is YNNKEL (reference sequence). The CDR3 covers 13 residues. The CDR3 DNA sequence: TGTGCCAGCAGCCAAGTGGGCGGGACTGGCGACACCTTC. Protein product: CASSQVGGTGDTF.